This is a list of T cell receptor beta chains from one sample in a study of blood T cells in healthy people across ages. MiXCR, run by TCRdb on the 5' RACE reads, gives a single entry per CDR3 protein. The table shows hundreds of thousands of distinct CDR3 sequences, with 52% occurring only once. The source material was blood. The receptors here all came from a woman older than 75 in good health. The CDR3 runs from the conserved cysteine through the conserved F or W. The D gene is left open where the match is weak. Not every row has a clone size; where given, it reads once, few, many or a size class.

clone size,D gene,J gene,V gene,CDR3 protein,CDR3 DNA
many,-,TRBJ1-2,TRBV7-2,CASSLLTSDNYGYTF,TGTGCCAGCAGCTTATTAACCTCAGATAACTATGGCTACACCTTC
-,-,TRBJ2-5,TRBV5-1,CASSLEGIKGETQYF,TGCGCCAGCAGCTTGGAGGGGATAAAGGGGGAGACCCAGTACTTC
-,TRBD2,TRBJ2-7,TRBV20-1,CSARSLAGNSYEQYF,TGCAGTGCTAGATCCCTAGCGGGGAACTCCTACGAGCAGTACTTC
-,-,TRBJ1-2,TRBV7-9,CASGQAGVEGYTF,TGTGCCAGCGGCCAGGCGGGGGTAGAGGGCTACACCTTC
-,-,TRBJ2-5,TRBV29-1,CSLMLSKLYQETQYF,TGCAGCCTTATGTTGAGCAAACTGTACCAAGAGACCCAGTACTTC
-,-,TRBJ2-1,TRBV14,CASSQGLREQFF,TGTGCCAGCAGCCAAGGACTACGGGAGCAGTTCTTC
-,TRBD1,TRBJ2-1,TRBV5-5,CASSPSGQGNEQFF,TGTGCCAGCAGCCCTTCGGGACAGGGCAATGAGCAGTTCTTC
-,TRBD2,TRBJ2-5,TRBV7-9,CASSMTSGETQYF,TGTGCCAGCAGCATGACTAGCGGAGAGACCCAGTACTTC
-,-,TRBJ2-7,TRBV7-6,CASSAPLGYYSEQYF,TGTGCCAGCAGCGCGCCCTTGGGGTACTACAGTGAGCAGTACTTC
-,-,TRBJ2-7,TRBV3-1,CASSQGTVGEQYF,TGTGCCAGCAGTCAAGGGACCGTCGGCGAGCAGTACTTC
-,TRBD1,TRBJ2-4,TRBV28,CASRGQVGAKNIQYF,TGTGCCAGCCGCGGACAGGTTGGGGCCAAAAACATTCAGTACTTC
few,-,TRBJ1-6,TRBV20-1,CSARRGLPTDNSPLHF,TGCAGTGCTAGAAGGGGGTTGCCGACGGATAATTCACCCCTCCACTTT
many,-,TRBJ2-3,TRBV7-2,CASSSSGGFTDTQYF,TGTGCCAGCAGCTCCTCCGGGGGCTTCACAGATACGCAGTATTTT
-,TRBD2,TRBJ2-1,TRBV6-1,CASSKEGTSVYNGQFF,TGTGCCAGCAGTAAGGAGGGGACTAGCGTTTACAATGGGCAGTTCTTC
few,-,TRBJ2-7,TRBV5-1,CASRRGTYNEQYF,TGCGCCAGCAGAAGGGGTACCTACAATGAGCAGTACTTC
many,-,TRBJ1-1,TRBV12-3/TRBV12-4,CASSYRLGQGNTEAFF,TGTGCCAGCAGCTACCGTTTAGGCCAGGGTAACACTGAAGCTTTCTTT
-,-,TRBJ1-2,TRBV30,CAWRTRQANYGYTF,TGTGCCTGGAGAACGAGACAAGCTAACTATGGCTACACCTTC
-,-,TRBJ1-6,TRBV2,CAISLPGSSYNSPLHF,TGTGCCATCAGTCTTCCAGGGAGCTCCTATAATTCACCCCTCCACTTT
few,-,TRBJ2-1,TRBV27,CASSLMLASNEQFF,TGTGCCAGCAGTTTAATGTTGGCTAGCAATGAGCAGTTCTTC
-,TRBD1,TRBJ2-1,TRBV2,CASVTGNYEQFF,TGTGCCAGCGTGACAGGGAACTATGAGCAGTTCTTC
-,TRBD1,TRBJ1-2,TRBV30,CAWMGTVSGYTF,TGTGCCTGGATGGGGACAGTGAGTGGCTACACCTTC
-,TRBD1,TRBJ2-2,TRBV5-1,CASSLGPRQGSGELFF,TGCGCCAGCAGCTTGGGCCCAAGACAGGGGTCCGGGGAGCTGTTTTTT
-,TRBD2,TRBJ2-7,TRBV20-1,CSARGSLTYEQYF,TGCAGTGCGCGCGGGAGTCTTACCTACGAGCAGTACTTC
-,-,TRBJ2-7,TRBV2,CASKLSGHYEQYF,TGTGCCAGCAAGTTGAGTGGACATTACGAGCAGTACTTC
-,-,TRBJ2-3,TRBV5-1,CASSLRSDTTQYF,TGCGCCAGCAGCTTGCGATCTGACACTACGCAGTATTTT
many,-,TRBJ2-3,TRBV9,CASSEGPQRDTQYF,TGTGCCAGCAGCGAGGGACCCCAGAGGGATACGCAGTATTTT
-,TRBD2,TRBJ2-1,TRBV4-3,CASSQDPTQGWGLGNNEQFF,TGCGCCAGCAGCCAAGATCCCACGCAGGGTTGGGGACTAGGGAACAATGAGCAGTTCTTC
-,TRBD2,TRBJ2-5,TRBV6-2/TRBV6-3,CASSYSTSGVQETQYF,TGTGCCAGCAGTTACTCGACTAGCGGTGTTCAAGAGACCCAGTACTTC
-,-,TRBJ2-3,TRBV29-1,CSVEQGTDTQYF,TGCAGCGTTGAACAGGGAACAGATACGCAGTATTTT
many,TRBD2,TRBJ2-5,TRBV20-1,CSAEKRGQETQYF,TGCAGTGCCGAAAAGCGGGGCCAAGAGACCCAGTACTTC
many,-,TRBJ2-3,TRBV6-1,CASSETTGDTDTQYF,TGTGCCAGCAGTGAGACAACGGGAGACACAGATACGCAGTATTTT
-,-,TRBJ2-7,TRBV27,CASSSGGVSSYEQYF,TGTGCCAGCAGTTCCGGGGGAGTAAGCTCCTACGAGCAGTACTTC
many,-,TRBJ1-5,TRBV6-6,CASSYAGDSNQPQHF,TGTGCCAGCAGTTACGCAGGGGATAGCAATCAGCCCCAGCATTTT
many,-,TRBJ1-1,TRBV29-1,CSVGIGGTEAFF,TGCAGCGTCGGTATAGGGGGGACTGAAGCTTTCTTT
many,TRBD1,TRBJ2-1,TRBV5-1,CASSLIVSGGLDEQFF,TGCGCCAGCAGCTTGATTGTGTCAGGGGGCCTGGATGAGCAGTTCTTC
-,-,TRBJ2-7,TRBV6-2/TRBV6-3,CASSRQEVQEIQYF,TGTGCCAGCAGTCGTCAAGAGGTCCAAGAGATCCAGTACTTC
-,-,TRBJ1-2,TRBV11-2,CASSLGLGNGYTF,TGTGCCAGCAGCTTAGGTCTGGGGAATGGCTACACCTTC
-,TRBD2,TRBJ2-7,TRBV7-9,CASSAGGGLIDEQYF,TGTGCCAGCAGCGCCGGCGGGGGGCTTATCGACGAGCAGTACTTC
-,TRBD1,TRBJ2-1,TRBV2,CASSERTGAAEQFF,TGTGCCAGCAGTGAAAGGACAGGGGCGGCTGAGCAGTTCTTC
-,-,TRBJ2-2,TRBV5-5,CASSGQLANTGELFF,TGTGCCAGCAGCGGACAGTTAGCGAACACCGGGGAGCTGTTTTTT
-,-,TRBJ2-5,TRBV4-3,CASSQYRSVQETQYF,TGCGCCAGCAGCCAATATAGGTCGGTTCAAGAGACCCAGTACTTC
-,TRBD2,TRBJ2-5,TRBV2,CASRVPGLAGVETQYF,TGTGCCAGCAGAGTCCCTGGACTAGCGGGAGTGGAGACCCAGTACTTC
-,TRBD1,TRBJ2-1,TRBV18,CASSPPPSRDRYNEQFF,TGTGCCAGCTCACCACCCCCGTCCCGGGACAGGTACAATGAGCAGTTCTTC
-,-,TRBJ2-7,TRBV6-2/TRBV6-3,CASSAGQLGSEQYF,TGTGCCAGCAGTGCGGGACAACTCGGGTCCGAGCAGTACTTC
many,-,TRBJ2-7,TRBV5-1,CASSLTLYEQYF,TGCGCCAGCAGCTTAACTCTATACGAGCAGTACTTC
-,TRBD2,TRBJ2-7,TRBV7-9,CASSLDGTSVFEQYF,TGTGCCAGCAGCTTAGATGGGACTAGCGTCTTCGAGCAGTACTTC
few,-,TRBJ2-7,TRBV4-1,CASSQTQVSSYNEQYF,TGCGCCAGCAGCCAAACACAGGTTAGCTCCTACAATGAGCAGTACTTC
-,TRBD1,TRBJ1-2,TRBV7-9,CASRPKQGINYGYTF,TGTGCCAGCAGGCCGAAACAGGGGATAAACTATGGCTACACCTTC
few,-,TRBJ2-1,TRBV7-9,CASKGGEQFF,TGTGCCAGCAAGGGTGGTGAGCAGTTCTTC
-,-,TRBJ2-5,TRBV7-2,CASSARGNMETQYF,TGTGCCAGCAGCGCCAGGGGTAATATGGAGACCCAGTACTTC
-,TRBD2,TRBJ2-1,TRBV7-3,CASSLEGSSGSNEQFF,TGTGCCAGCAGCCTGGAGGGGTCTAGCGGGAGTAATGAGCAGTTCTTC
-,-,TRBJ1-1,TRBV28,CASSLPTLGKYEAFF,TGTGCCAGCAGTTTACCGACCCTCGGAAAATATGAAGCTTTCTTT
few,-,TRBJ2-5,TRBV5-1,CASSLPTGRFLETQYF,TGCGCCAGCAGCTTACCGACAGGGAGGTTTCTAGAGACCCAGTACTTC
-,-,TRBJ1-1,TRBV19,CASIPRGRAAYTEAFF,TGTGCCAGTATTCCGAGGGGGAGGGCCGCGTACACTGAAGCTTTCTTT